This is a list of T cell receptor beta chains from one sample in a study of beta chain features in type 1 diabetes. This table comes from immunoSEQ multiplex PCR, and its TCRdb copy is limited to in-frame clones, with some not included. Found here are 900,000 or so clones, roughly 15% of them singletons; the top ten hold about 0.02%. The sample taken for sequencing was naive CD4+ T cells from blood. Receptors originate from a woman between 18 and 30 years old in good health. CDR3s include the opening cysteine and the closing phenylalanine or tryptophan. A D gene is named only where the DNA matches it firmly. Not every row has a clone size; where given, it reads once, few, many or a size class.

j_gene: TRBJ2-7
d_gene: NA
abundance: few
v_gene: TRBV18
CDR3nt: TGTGCCAGCTCACCACGGATTACAGAGGCTAGCTCCTACGAGCAGTACTTC
CDR3aa: CASSPRITEASSYEQYF

j_gene: TRBJ2-1
d_gene: NA
abundance: NA
v_gene: TRBV10-3
CDR3nt: TGTGCCATCAGGGGGGGTAGCTCCTACAATGAGCAGTTCTTC
CDR3aa: CAIRGGSSYNEQFF

j_gene: TRBJ2-7
d_gene: NA
abundance: NA
v_gene: TRBV5-1
CDR3nt: TGCGCCAGCAGCTTCATAAATACAGGCAGGAGCTACGAGCAGTACTTC
CDR3aa: CASSFINTGRSYEQYF

j_gene: TRBJ1-1
d_gene: NA
abundance: NA
v_gene: TRBV10-3
CDR3nt: TGTGCCGCTCAGACGGGACCAAGGCCCTTGAACACTGAAGCTTTCTTT
CDR3aa: CAAQTGPRPLNTEAFF

j_gene: TRBJ2-7
d_gene: NA
abundance: NA
v_gene: TRBV9
CDR3nt: TGTGCCAGCAGCGTCTTGGGGGAGTCTTACGAGCAGTACTTC
CDR3aa: CASSVLGESYEQYF

j_gene: TRBJ2-7
d_gene: NA
abundance: few
v_gene: TRBV5-6
CDR3nt: TGTGCCAGCAGCCGTGGACGGGCTTACGAGCAGTACTTC
CDR3aa: CASSRGRAYEQYF

j_gene: TRBJ2-5
d_gene: NA
abundance: few
v_gene: TRBV6-6
CDR3nt: TGTGCCAGCAGTTACCCGCAAGAGACCCAGTACTTC
CDR3aa: CASSYPQETQYF

j_gene: TRBJ2-3
d_gene: TRBD2
abundance: NA
v_gene: TRBV4-3
CDR3nt: TGCGCCAGCAGCCAAGGAGGCGGGAGGGCTTTGGATACGCAGTATTTT
CDR3aa: CASSQGGGRALDTQYF

j_gene: TRBJ1-5
d_gene: NA
abundance: NA
v_gene: TRBV6-5
CDR3nt: TGTGCCAGCAGTTACACCCAGGTGACTGGGCCCCAGCATTTT
CDR3aa: CASSYTQVTGPQHF

j_gene: TRBJ1-2
d_gene: NA
abundance: NA
v_gene: TRBV7-2
CDR3nt: TGTGCCAGCAGCTTGGGAGATAACTATGGCTACACCTTC
CDR3aa: CASSLGDNYGYTF

j_gene: TRBJ2-7
d_gene: TRBD2
abundance: NA
v_gene: TRBV2
CDR3nt: TGTGCCAGCAGCTGGACTAGCGGGACTTACGAGCAGTACTTC
CDR3aa: CASSWTSGTYEQYF

j_gene: TRBJ2-2
d_gene: TRBD1
abundance: NA
v_gene: TRBV29-1
CDR3nt: TGCAGCGTAAGACAGGGGAGCACCGGGGAGCTGTTTTTT
CDR3aa: CSVRQGSTGELFF

j_gene: TRBJ2-5
d_gene: NA
abundance: NA
v_gene: TRBV9
CDR3nt: TGTGCCAGCAGCGTAGGGGTAGGGGGGTACCAAGAGACCCAGTACTTC
CDR3aa: CASSVGVGGYQETQYF

j_gene: TRBJ1-1
d_gene: TRBD1
abundance: few
v_gene: TRBV6-6
CDR3nt: TGTGCCAGCAGAGGACCGGGACAGGGAAGGACTGAAGCTTTCTTT
CDR3aa: CASRGPGQGRTEAFF

j_gene: TRBJ2-5
d_gene: NA
abundance: few
v_gene: TRBV7-3
CDR3nt: TGTGCCAGCAGCAGAGGACAGTCGTCGGGGGAGACCCAGTACTTC
CDR3aa: CASSRGQSSGETQYF

j_gene: TRBJ2-1
d_gene: TRBD2
abundance: few
v_gene: TRBV7-2
CDR3nt: TGTGCCAGCAGCTTAGTACTAGCGGGAGAGCGTGAGCAGTTCTTC
CDR3aa: CASSLVLAGEREQFF

j_gene: TRBJ2-7
d_gene: TRBD1
abundance: NA
v_gene: TRBV18
CDR3nt: TGTGCCAGCTCAGCCGCAGGGGGCACCTACGAGCAGTACTTC
CDR3aa: CASSAAGGTYEQYF

j_gene: TRBJ1-1
d_gene: NA
abundance: few
v_gene: TRBV25-1
CDR3nt: TGTGCCAGCAGTGAATGGGGAGGGATGACGACTGAAGCTTTCTTT
CDR3aa: CASSEWGGMTTEAFF

j_gene: TRBJ1-2
d_gene: TRBD1
abundance: few
v_gene: TRBV5-1
CDR3nt: TGCGCCAGCCGACAGGGGAACTATGGCTACACCTTC
CDR3aa: CASRQGNYGYTF

j_gene: TRBJ2-3
d_gene: TRBD2
abundance: few
v_gene: TRBV4-2
CDR3nt: TGTGCCAGCAGCCGGGTAGCGGGGTCCAGCACAGATACGCAGTATTTT
CDR3aa: CASSRVAGSSTDTQYF

j_gene: TRBJ2-2
d_gene: NA
abundance: NA
v_gene: TRBV7-2
CDR3nt: TGTGCCAGCAGCTTATTGGGAACGGATAACACCGGGGAGCTGTTTTTT
CDR3aa: CASSLLGTDNTGELFF

j_gene: TRBJ2-7
d_gene: TRBD1
abundance: NA
v_gene: TRBV11-2
CDR3nt: TGTGCCAGCAGCCAAAGACAGGGCTACGAGCAGTACTTC
CDR3aa: CASSQRQGYEQYF

j_gene: TRBJ2-1
d_gene: NA
abundance: NA
v_gene: TRBV7-2
CDR3nt: TGTGCCAGCAGCCAATACGCCGGGACTTATGACAATGAGCAGTTCTTC
CDR3aa: CASSQYAGTYDNEQFF

j_gene: TRBJ2-5
d_gene: TRBD1
abundance: NA
v_gene: TRBV2
CDR3nt: TGTGCCAGCGACAGGGCCCGGCAAGAGACCCAGTACTTC
CDR3aa: CASDRARQETQYF

j_gene: TRBJ2-5
d_gene: TRBD1
abundance: NA
v_gene: TRBV28
CDR3nt: TGTGCCAGCAGTTTACCAAGCGGACAGGGGACCCAGTACTTC
CDR3aa: CASSLPSGQGTQYF

j_gene: TRBJ1-1
d_gene: TRBD1
abundance: few
v_gene: TRBV5-4
CDR3nt: TGTGCCAGCAGCCAACAGGGGTTTCAGGCTTTCTTT
CDR3aa: CASSQQGFQAFF

j_gene: TRBJ2-7
d_gene: NA
abundance: NA
v_gene: TRBV7-9
CDR3nt: TGTGCCAGCAGCTTATTCGACAGCTCCTACGAGCAGTACTTC
CDR3aa: CASSLFDSSYEQYF

j_gene: TRBJ2-7
d_gene: NA
abundance: few
v_gene: TRBV5-1
CDR3nt: TGCGCCAGCAGAGGGGGGCTAAGCCCCTACGAGCAGTACTTC
CDR3aa: CASRGGLSPYEQYF

j_gene: TRBJ1-4
d_gene: NA
abundance: few
v_gene: TRBV27
CDR3nt: TGTGCCAGCAGTCGACGGCGGGCGTTTAATGAAAAACTGTTTTTT
CDR3aa: CASSRRRAFNEKLFF

j_gene: TRBJ2-7
d_gene: NA
abundance: NA
v_gene: TRBV5-1
CDR3nt: TGCGCCAGCAGCCCCGTTCCAGGGAACAACTACGAGCAGTACTTC
CDR3aa: CASSPVPGNNYEQYF

j_gene: TRBJ2-1
d_gene: TRBD2
abundance: NA
v_gene: TRBV5-1
CDR3nt: TGCGCCAGCAGCTCCAACCTATGGACTAGCCGGGATGAGCAGTTCTTC
CDR3aa: CASSSNLWTSRDEQFF

j_gene: TRBJ2-7
d_gene: NA
abundance: few
v_gene: TRBV18
CDR3nt: TGTGCCAGCTCAACTAGTAACTCCGAGCAGTACTTC
CDR3aa: CASSTSNSEQYF

j_gene: TRBJ2-7
d_gene: NA
abundance: NA
v_gene: TRBV15
CDR3nt: TGTGCCACCAGCAGAGATACGGGCATCTCAGTCCAGTACTTC
CDR3aa: CATSRDTGISVQYF

j_gene: TRBJ2-1
d_gene: NA
abundance: NA
v_gene: TRBV11-1
CDR3nt: TGTGCCAGCAGCGGCGGGATCTACAATGAGCAGTTCTTC
CDR3aa: CASSGGIYNEQFF

j_gene: TRBJ2-5
d_gene: TRBD2
abundance: NA
v_gene: TRBV18
CDR3nt: TGTGCCAGCTCACCATTTGTGGCTAGCGGGAGCGTTACGCCAGAGACCCAGTACTTC
CDR3aa: CASSPFVASGSVTPETQYF

j_gene: TRBJ2-6
d_gene: NA
abundance: few
v_gene: TRBV2
CDR3nt: TGTGCCAGCAGTCGCGAAGGCTTTGGGGCCAACGTCCTGACTTTC
CDR3aa: CASSREGFGANVLTF

j_gene: TRBJ2-1
d_gene: NA
abundance: NA
v_gene: TRBV15
CDR3nt: TGTGCCACCAGCAGAGATCTCCCCCTGACGAATGAGCAGTTCTTC
CDR3aa: CATSRDLPLTNEQFF

j_gene: TRBJ2-4
d_gene: TRBD2
abundance: few
v_gene: TRBV6-6
CDR3nt: TGTGCCAGCGGCGGGAGATCCAAAAACATTCAGTACTTC
CDR3aa: CASGGRSKNIQYF

j_gene: TRBJ2-3
d_gene: NA
abundance: few
v_gene: TRBV4-3
CDR3nt: TGCGCCAGCAGCCAAGATGTCCGGCTTCCATACACAGATACGCAGTATTTT
CDR3aa: CASSQDVRLPYTDTQYF

j_gene: TRBJ2-1
d_gene: NA
abundance: few
v_gene: TRBV5-1
CDR3nt: TGCGCCAGCAGCTTGGCCCAGGGTATGAATGAGCAGTTCTTC
CDR3aa: CASSLAQGMNEQFF

j_gene: TRBJ1-2
d_gene: TRBD1
abundance: NA
v_gene: TRBV28
CDR3nt: TGTGCCAGCAGCCAAGGGGGCGCCTATGGCTACACCTTC
CDR3aa: CASSQGGAYGYTF

j_gene: TRBJ2-3
d_gene: NA
abundance: NA
v_gene: TRBV20-1
CDR3nt: TGCAGTGCTAGCCGTGGCAATACGCAGTATTTT
CDR3aa: CSASRGNTQYF

j_gene: TRBJ2-7
d_gene: TRBD1
abundance: few
v_gene: TRBV5-1
CDR3nt: TGCGCCAGCAGCCCCACAGGGGGCTCCTCCTACGAGCAGTACTTC
CDR3aa: CASSPTGGSSYEQYF